The 27 T cell receptor beta chains below were found in one sample sequenced in a study of beta chain features in type 1 diabetes. Findings and caveats of the study: Moderate yet significant TCRB CDR3 shortening was seen in Type 1 diabetes patients in all four CD4+ subsets.

For these receptors, no antigen is known. The isolated RNA, all of it, was reverse transcribed, so expressed TCRB transcripts were what got sequenced. Assay used: immunoSEQ multiplex PCR; TCRdb lists only in-frame clones, some missing. The table records under 300,000 clones, more than 11% of them present only once. The sequencing sample was made of naive CD4+ T cells from blood. These receptors were obtained from a man between 25 and 39 years old with type 1 diabetes.

The chain is built from TRBV6-5 and TRBJ2-1, with 8 bases aligning to TRBD1. Germline V gene data show CDR1 as MNHEY and CDR2 as SVGAGI. This CDR3 has 12 amino acids. After removal of 6 bases from V and 12 bases from J, the junction contained 7 bases not matched to a gene. This CDR3 reads CASSLRTGRQFF. Written as DNA, the CDR3 is TGTGCCAGCAGCCTGAGGACAGGGAGGCAGTTCTTC.

Only a few counts were recorded for this clone. V gene TRBV6-5 combines with J gene TRBJ1-1; D remains unclear. This CDR3 contains 13 residues. CDR1 is MNHEY, CDR2 SVGAGI, per germline. Trimming took off 3 bases at V and 7 bases at J, with 12 bases between the two ends. The CDR3 DNA reads as TGTGCCAGCAGTTATTCCTATGAGCGTGAAGCTTTCTTT. It encodes CASSYSYEREAFF.

This clone was detected only a few times. The chain employs TRBV9 and TRBJ2-5, with TRBD2 identical over 11 bases. Unmatched junction bases numbered 9, after V lost 0 bases and J lost 5 bases. CDR3 length equals 17 residues. The germline CDR1 and CDR2 sequences are SGDLS and YYNGEE. The CDR3 loop reads CASSVGVAGGPLETQYF. DNA for the CDR3: TGTGCCAGCAGCGTAGGTGTAGCGGGGGGGCCTTTGGAGACCCAGTACTTC.

This clone showed up just a few times. The rearrangement joins TRBV7-2 to TRBJ1-1; D gene ambiguous. Germline V gene sequence: CDR1 SGHTA, CDR2 FQGNSA. The CDR3 runs 14 residues. Trimming shortened V by 5 bases and J by 0 bases, and 10 bases separated the two germline ends. CDR3 sequence reads: CASSLGRMNTEAFF. The CDR3 nucleotides are TGTGCCAGCAGCCTAGGGCGGATGAACACTGAAGCTTTCTTT.

CDR3 DNA: TGCAGTGCTAGGAAGGGGGGGGAGCTGTTTTTT. Its translation: CSARKGGELFF. The V call is TRBV20-1, the J call TRBJ2-2; TRBD1 might be the D (5 bases). The CDR3 contains 11 residues. Trimming stripped 3 bases from V and 8 bases from J, with 7 bases between. CDR1 and CDR2 (germline): DFQATT, SNEGSKA (reference sequence).

V usage is TRBV29-1 and J usage is TRBJ1-1, with TRBD1 matching over 8 bases. This CDR3 is built from 15 residues. Trimming cost V 6 bases and J 3 bases; bases outside gene matches: 12. Germline CDR1 and CDR2: SQVTM and ANQGSEA. The CDR3 DNA follows: TGCAGCGTGATTCGCAGGGGGCGAAGGGACACTGAAGCTTTCTTT. It codes for CSVIRRGRRDTEAFF.

CDR3 loop: CASSLRGWYGYTF. The CDR3, as DNA: TGTGCCAGCAGTTTACGGGGTTGGTATGGCTACACCTTC. This chain connects TRBV28 to TRBJ1-2, with D unclear. The CDR3 contains 13 residues. V was shortened by 2 bases and J by 5 bases, with 9 bases between the two germline ends. From germline, CDR1 is MDHEN and CDR2 SYDVKM.

This clone occurred a few times. This sequence joins TRBV11-2 and TRBJ2-3; 7 bases line up with TRBD1. The V segment lost 1 base and the J segment 1 base; nucleotides outside the gene matches: 5. There are 16 residues in the CDR3. CDR1 is SGHAT and CDR2 is FQNNGV in the germline V gene. CDR3 nucleotides: TGTGCCAGCAGCTTAGTCCGGACAGGAGGCACAGATACGCAGTATTTT. This codes for CASSLVRTGGTDTQYF.

This clone was seen a handful of times. This chain links TRBV19 with TRBJ2-7; 7 bases agree with TRBD1. Germline CDR1 is LNHDA and CDR2 is SQIVND (reference sequence). V dropped 5 bases and J dropped 3; count of bases not matched to a gene: 16. This CDR3 spans 17 amino acids. The CDR3 loop is CASSSALSTGKFYEQYF. The DNA of the CDR3 is TGTGCCAGTAGTTCCGCCCTTTCGACAGGGAAGTTCTACGAGCAGTACTTC.

This clone has a handful of counts. The V gene is TRBV21-1, the J gene TRBJ2-7; the DNA was not compared with TRBD1, the D call given in the table. TRBV21-1 is a pseudogene segment. The CDR3 contains 13 residues. CDR3 sequence reads: CASMVDIRCEQYF. CDR3 sequence (DNA): TGTGCCAGCATGGTCGACATTCGGTGTGAGCAGTACTTC.

In this sample, this clone turned up a few times. This chain connects TRBV25-1 to TRBJ2-7, with D tentatively TRBD1 (5 bases). Germline CDR1 and CDR2: MGHDK and SYGVNS. The CDR3 extends over 15 amino acids. V lost 2 bases and J 3 bases, leaving 14 bases between the germline ends. The CDR3 DNA is TGTGCCAGCAGTGAAGCAGGGTCCCAGCGCTACGAGCAGTACTTC. Its protein is CASSEAGSQRYEQYF.

The chain joins TRBV5-6 to TRBJ1-1; no clear D. Germline values: CDR1 SGHDT, CDR2 YYEEEE. The CDR3 is 14 residues long. The V gene lost 4 bases and the J gene lost 0 bases, with 10 bases spanning the gap. CDR3 residues: CASSLGGLNTEAFF. The CDR3, as DNA: TGTGCCAGCAGCCTAGGAGGGTTGAACACTGAAGCTTTCTTT. The full variable domain, with the rest looked up from reference TRBV5-6 and TRBJ1-1, is DAGVTQSPTHLIKTRGQQVTLRCSPKSGHDTVSWYQQALGQGPQFIFQYYEEEERQRGNFPDRFSGHQFPNYSSELNVNALLLGDSALYLCASSLGGLNTEAFFGQGTRLTVV.

This clone was observed a few times. This rearrangement joins TRBV25-1 to TRBJ1-1; D may be TRBD1 (6 bases). This CDR3 has 17 amino acids. V was cut by 1 base and J by 5 bases, with 20 bases left in between. Germline values: CDR1 MGHDK, CDR2 SYGVNS. The CDR3 sequence: CASSELGQGPPRTEAFF. In DNA form, the CDR3 reads TGTGCCAGCAGTGAATTGGGGCAGGGGCCCCCGCGGACTGAAGCTTTCTTT.

The chain couples TRBV2 to TRBJ2-7; D is possibly TRBD1 (6 bases). The CDR3 length is 14 residues. Germline values: CDR1 SNHLY, CDR2 FYNNEI. V was shortened by 2 bases and J by 1 base, with 9 bases between the two germline ends. CDR3 bases: TGTGCCAGCAGTGAAACTGGACAGTCCTACGAGCAGTACTTC. Translation: CASSETGQSYEQYF.

This clone was counted a few times. The chain links TRBV10-3 to TRBJ2-7; tentatively, D is TRBD1 (5 bases). The ends were cut back, 0 bases at V and 10 bases at J, with 10 bases in the middle. CDR1 is ENHRY, CDR2 SYGVKD, per germline. The CDR3 length is 12 residues. The CDR3 region is CAISESETAQYF. For the CDR3, the DNA is TGTGCCATCAGTGAGTCGGAGACAGCTCAGTACTTC.

This clone occurred a few times. V is TRBV19 and J is TRBJ1-2; D not resolved. Trimming removed 3 bases from V and 5 bases from J, with 4 bases in between. The CDR3 spans 11 residues. From germline, CDR1 is LNHDA and CDR2 SQIVND (reference sequence). CDR3 region: CASSIRYGYTF. CDR3 DNA: TGTGCCAGTAGTATCAGATATGGCTACACCTTC.

Only a few counts were recorded for this clone. This chain joins TRBV4-1 and TRBJ1-3; D not certain. V was pared by 0 bases and J by 4 bases, with 13 bases between. This CDR3 has 16 residues. Germline assignment: CDR1 MGHRA and CDR2 YSYEKL. CDR3 amino acids: CASSQEISGSGNTIYF. The CDR3 DNA reads TGCGCCAGCAGCCAAGAGATTTCGGGGTCGGGAAACACCATATATTTT.

This clone has just a few counts. V usage is TRBV5-1 and J usage is TRBJ2-1; 8 nucleotides line up with TRBD2. Germline values: CDR1 SGHRS, CDR2 YFSETQ. The junction had 4 bases not matched to a gene; V was cut back by 3 bases and J by 5 bases. The CDR3 contains 14 residues. In nucleotides, the CDR3 is TGCGCCAGCAGCTCGGGAGGGCCTAACAATGAGCAGTTCTTC. Amino acid sequence: CASSSGGPNNEQFF.

The chain joins TRBV7-9 to TRBJ2-3, with a possible D match to TRBD1 (5 bases). Trimming shortened V by 3 bases and J by 0 bases, and 13 bases separated the two germline ends. The germline CDR1 and CDR2 sequences are SEHNR and FQNEAQ (reference sequence). The CDR3 loop spans 16 amino acids. CDR3 nucleotides: TGTGCCAGCAGCTTTCAGGGTCCGACTAGCACAGATACGCAGTATTTT. Its translation is CASSFQGPTSTDTQYF.

This chain joins TRBV7-2 and TRBJ1-3, with 7 bases fitting TRBD1. CDR3 size: 16 residues. The V segment lost 5 bases and the J segment 8 bases; nucleotides outside the gene matches: 15. CDR1 and CDR2 from the germline V gene are SGHTA and FQGNSA. The CDR3, as DNA: TGTGCCAGCAGCGCGTTCGGGGACAGTTACCAGGACACCATATATTTT. The encoded protein is CASSAFGDSYQDTIYF.

This clone was counted between two and nine times. This chain joins TRBV6-5 and TRBJ2-3; D possibly corresponds to TRBD1 (6 bases). Germline V gives CDR1 MNHEY, CDR2 SVGAGI. This CDR3 spans 12 amino acids. V lost 6 bases to trimming and J lost 14 bases, with 18 bases between them. As DNA, the CDR3 is TGTGCCAGCAGCTCTGTTGGGACATCGGTGTATTTT. This encodes CASSSVGTSVYF.

This clone appeared a few times. The chain combines TRBV25-1 with TRBJ2-7; 8 bases match TRBD2. Germline V gives CDR1 MGHDK, CDR2 SYGVNS. CDR3 length: 11 amino acids. J lost 6 bases, V lost 7 bases, and 2 bases had no gene match. CDR3 amino acids: CASTGGIEQYF. The CDR3 DNA follows: TGTGCCAGCACGGGGGGGATCGAGCAGTACTTC.

The V call is TRBV7-9, the J call TRBJ1-6; D possibly corresponds to TRBD1 (5 bases). The germline V gene has CDR1 SEHNR and CDR2 FQNEAQ (reference sequence). The CDR3 is 13 amino acids. Trimming removed 0 bases from V and 9 bases from J, with 6 bases in between. Written as DNA, the CDR3 is TGTGCCAGCAGCTTAGCGCAGGGTTCACCCCTCCACTTT. Translated: CASSLAQGSPLHF.

In its sample, this clone was seen a few times. This chain connects TRBV2 to TRBJ1-1, with 8 bases that match TRBD1. V was clipped by 7 bases and J by 0 bases; unmatched bases: 7. Per germline, CDR1 SNHLY and CDR2 FYNNEI. The CDR3 is made up of 15 amino acids. CDR3 bases: TGTGCCAGCAAGGGGACAGGAGGGGTGAACACTGAAGCTTTCTTT. Translated, it gives CASKGTGGVNTEAFF.

The J gene is TRBJ2-3, the V gene TRBV15, with D possibly being TRBD1 (7 bases). The germline V and J ends were trimmed by 3 bases and 5 bases, with 18 bases remaining between them. There are 16 residues in the CDR3. Germline CDR1 and CDR2: LNHNV and YYDKDF (reference sequence). Written as DNA, the CDR3 is TGTGCCACCAGCAGTGAGGAGGGGGCAATGCGAGATACGCAGTATTTT. This gives the protein CATSSEEGAMRDTQYF.

V and J are TRBV19 and TRBJ2-5; 7 positions match TRBD1. Losses at the gene ends were 5 bases for V and 3 bases for J; bases not matched to a gene: 9. Germline CDR1 reads LNHDA; CDR2 reads SQIVND (reference sequence). The CDR3 runs to 15 residues. CDR3 residues: CASSGTGEAEETQYF. CDR3 DNA: TGTGCCAGTAGTGGTACAGGGGAAGCGGAAGAGACCCAGTACTTC.

The sample holds a few counts of this clone. The chain joins TRBV29-1 to TRBJ2-3, with 7 bases fitting TRBD2. With 4 bases clipped from V and 3 bases from J, the junction kept 13 bases outside the gene matches. Germline V gene sequence: CDR1 SQVTM, CDR2 ANQGSEA. The CDR3 is made up of 16 amino acids. CDR3 nucleotides: TGCAGCGTTGCCCGTATGGCGGGAGAACGGACAGATACGCAGTATTTT. Translating gives CSVARMAGERTDTQYF.